This T cell receptor (beta chain) was recovered during a study of neoadjuvant anti-PD-1 for oral cavity cancer. Background on the study: Before surgery, most patients got three to four biweekly 3 mg/kg nivolumab doses. Patients without progression got a fourth dose around day 43.

The protocol was immunoSEQ multiplex PCR, while the TCRdb copy is restricted to in-frame clones and leaves out a portion. The sample includes roughly 34,000 clones, around 87% of them seen just once. Points on this clone: Its antigen is unidentified.

The study's findings and limits: PBMC Gini-index clonality exceeded responders' in non-responders post-nivolumab.

This sequence originates from a person aged 35 to 85 with oral cavity squamous cell carcinoma. The starting material was PBMCs, obtained before nivolumab (anti-PD-1) treatment.

CDR3 sequence reads: CASSLQGGTNEKLFF. The DNA of the CDR3 is TGTGCCAGCAGCCTACAGGGGGGAACTAATGAAAAACTGTTTTTT. The chain carries TRBV11-1 and TRBJ1-4; 8 bases are shared with TRBD1. This CDR3 spans 15 amino acids. Trimming removed 5 bases from V and 1 base from J; junction bases left unmatched: 3. The germline gives CDR1 SGHAT, CDR2 FQDESV (reference sequence).